These 10 T cell receptor beta chains were all obtained from the same sample, sequenced in a study of T cell responses to AZD1222 COVID-19 vaccine. Sequencing used immunoSEQ multiplex PCR; TCRdb keeps in-frame clones, though not all of them. The profile shows about 150,000 clones, roughly 90% of them singletons. The material was peripheral blood, obtained 28 days after the second AZD1222 dose. All receptors come from an adult who received the AZD1222 COVID-19 vaccine.

This chain uses TRBV9 with TRBJ2-1; D unclear. This CDR3 contains 16 residues. Germline lookup yields CDR1 SGDLS and CDR2 YYNGEE. The V end was cut by 4 bases, the J end by 0 bases, with 14 bases between. CDR3 residues: CASSLGGAASYNEQFF. CDR3 DNA: TGTGCCAGCAGCCTAGGCGGCGCGGCCTCCTACAATGAGCAGTTCTTC.

The chain combines TRBV2 with TRBJ1-1; possibly TRBD1 for D (6 bases). The CDR3 contains 15 residues. V was clipped by 7 bases and J by 0 bases, with 15 bases between them. Germline values: CDR1 SNHLY, CDR2 FYNNEI. This CDR3 is CASTLQGTMNTEAFF. The CDR3 nucleotides are TGTGCCAGCACCTTACAGGGAACCATGAACACTGAAGCTTTCTTT. The variable domain in full, completed from reference TRBV2 and TRBJ1-1, reads EPEVTQTPSHQVTQMGQEVILRCVPISNHLYFYWYRQILGQKVEFLVSFYNNEISEKSEIFDDQFSVERPDGSNFTLKIRSTKLEDSAMYFCASTLQGTMNTEAFFGQGTRLTVV.

The chain has TRBV6-4 and TRBJ2-3, with a weak D call TRBD2 (5 bases). Looked up from germline, CDR1 is MRHNA and CDR2 is SNTAGT. Trimming took off 4 bases at V and 0 bases at J, with 5 bases between the two ends. The CDR3 is 13 amino acids. CDR3 region: CASSGESTDTQYF. DNA of the CDR3: TGTGCCAGCAGTGGGGAGAGCACAGATACGCAGTATTTT.

The chain has TRBV19 and TRBJ2-7; 8 positions agree with TRBD1. V gave up 6 bases and J gave up 1 base; unmatched junction bases: 5. Germline V CDR1 and CDR2: LNHDA, SQIVND (reference sequence). There are 14 residues in the CDR3. CDR3 region: CASRTRTGSYEQYF. The CDR3 DNA sequence: TGTGCCAGTAGAACCCGGACAGGGTCCTACGAGCAGTACTTC.

The rearrangement uses TRBV14 and TRBJ1-4; D gene ambiguous. The CDR3 covers 12 residues. Germline loops: CDR1 SGHDN, CDR2 FVKESK. V was pared by 4 bases and J by 8 bases, with 8 bases between. CDR3 protein: CASSPQGEKLFF. Here the CDR3 DNA reads TGTGCCAGCAGCCCCCAAGGGGAAAAACTGTTTTTT. Supplemented by reference TRBV14 and TRBJ1-4, the full variable domain reads EAGVTQFPSHSVIEKGQTVTLRCDPISGHDNLYWYRRVMGKEIKFLLHFVKESKQDESGMPNNRFLAERTGGTYSTLKVQPAELEDSGVYFCASSPQGEKLFFGSGTQLSVL.

J is TRBJ1-6 and V is TRBV20-1; no clear D gene. The V end was cut by 3 bases, the J end by 8 bases, with 5 bases between. CDR1 and CDR2 from the germline V gene are DFQATT and SNEGSKA (reference sequence). The CDR3 loop spans 11 amino acids. The CDR3 here is CSASGDSPLHF. In DNA form, the CDR3 reads TGCAGTGCTAGTGGAGATTCACCCCTCCACTTT.

This chain connects TRBV19 to TRBJ2-2; the match to TRBD2 covers 7 bases. The V gene end was trimmed by 3 bases and the J gene end by 3 bases; junction bases not matched to a gene: 4. CDR1 LNHDA and CDR2 SQIVND come from the germline V gene (reference sequence). The CDR3 length is 15 residues. CDR3: CASSIREVDTGELFF. The CDR3 bases are TGTGCCAGTAGTATTCGGGAGGTCGACACCGGGGAGCTGTTTTTT.

CDR3 in DNA: TGTGCCAGCACCTCGGACAGGGGCCACACCGGGGAGCTGTTTTTT. It yields the protein CASTSDRGHTGELFF. The genes are TRBV6-5 and TRBJ2-2; 9 bases agree with TRBD1. In germline, CDR1 is MNHEY, CDR2 SVGAGI. The CDR3 is 15 residues long. V dropped 7 bases and J dropped 3; count of bases not matched to a gene: 6.

The chain employs TRBV5-4 and TRBJ1-1; D remains ambiguous. Per the germline V gene, CDR1 is SGHNT and CDR2 is YYREEE (reference sequence). V was cut by 2 bases and J by 3 bases, with 11 bases left in between. The CDR3 is 14 residues long. CDR3 sequence (DNA): TGTGCCAGCAGCTTAACAGTCTGGGACACTGAAGCTTTCTTT. As protein: CASSLTVWDTEAFF.

V is TRBV15 and J is TRBJ2-7; D remains unclear. Between the trimmed V and J ends, which lost 3 bases and 1 base, there was a span of 7 bases. This CDR3 has 13 residues. Germline-derived CDR1 and CDR2 are LNHNV and YYDKDF (reference sequence). The DNA of the CDR3 is TGTGCCACCAGCAGCGGAATATCCTACGAGCAGTACTTC. Translated: CATSSGISYEQYF.